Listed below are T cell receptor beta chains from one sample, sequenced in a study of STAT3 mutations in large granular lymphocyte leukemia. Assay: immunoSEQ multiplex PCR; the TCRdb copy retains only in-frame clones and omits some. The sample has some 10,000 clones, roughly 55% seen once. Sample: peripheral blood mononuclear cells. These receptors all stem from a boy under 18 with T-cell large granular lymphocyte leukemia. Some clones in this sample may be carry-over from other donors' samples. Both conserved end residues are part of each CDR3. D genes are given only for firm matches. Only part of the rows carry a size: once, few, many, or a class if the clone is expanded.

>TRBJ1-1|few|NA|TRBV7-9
CASSSSQGWRRDTEAFF
TGTGCCAGCAGCTCGTCGCAGGGGTGGAGGAGGGACACTGAAGCTTTCTTT
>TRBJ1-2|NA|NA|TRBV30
CAWSDGWGLGYGYTF
TGTGCCTGGAGTGATGGCTGGGGGCTAGGCTATGGCTACACCTTC
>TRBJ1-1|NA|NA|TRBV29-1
CSVSGGYGNEAFF
TGCAGCGTTTCCGGGGGCTATGGTAATGAAGCTTTCTTT
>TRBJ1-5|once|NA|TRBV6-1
CASSMGHVNQPQHF
TGTGCCAGCAGTATGGGACACGTAAATCAGCCCCAGCATTTT
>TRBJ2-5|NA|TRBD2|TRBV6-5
CASSGGLAEQYF
TGTGCCAGCAGTGGGGGACTAGCGGAACAGTACTTC
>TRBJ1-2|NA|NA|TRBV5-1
CASSSAGGLNYGYTF
TGCGCCAGCAGCTCGGCCGGGGGCCTAAACTATGGCTACACCTTC
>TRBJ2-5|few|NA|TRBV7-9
CASSLARFGETQYF
TGTGCCAGCAGCTTAGCGCGGTTCGGGGAGACCCAGTACTTC
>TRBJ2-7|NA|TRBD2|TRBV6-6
CATADPGTSGSYEQYF
TGTGCCACCGCTGATCCCGGGACTAGCGGGTCCTACGAGCAGTACTTC
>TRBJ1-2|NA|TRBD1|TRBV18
CASSPRTGQGTTRNYGYTF
TGTGCCAGCTCACCACGAACGGGACAGGGAACGACACGGAACTATGGCTACACCTTC
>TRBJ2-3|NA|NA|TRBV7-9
CASSPPLGTITDTQYF
TGTGCCAGCAGCCCTCCCCTTGGGACGATCACAGATACGCAGTATTTT